This TCR beta chain was captured by sequencing in a study of PD-L1 blockade in urothelial cancer. Study overall: Blood was subjected to analysis at 3 weeks (second dose) and 6 weeks following treatment start.

Measured with immunoSEQ multiplex PCR; TCRdb has only the in-frame clones, and not every one. The sample yields 35,000 to 50,000 clones, more than 75% seen once. Germline V lookup: CDR1 MNHEY, CDR2 SMNVEV (reference sequence). The CDR3 covers 15 residues. V lost 2 bases and J lost 0, with 11 bases in between. Time point in this sample: pretreatment peripheral blood. The sequence derives from a man in his sixties with urothelial cancer. This chain links TRBV27 with TRBJ2-7, with D possibly being TRBD2 (5 bases). The sequences come from PBMCs, collected around atezolizumab (anti-PD-L1) treatment. CDR3 nucleotides: TGTGCCAGCAGTTTAGCGGGTCCTTACTCCTACGAGCAGTACTTC. Residues: CASSLAGPYSYEQYF.